The TCR beta chain described here comes from a study of blood T cell repertoires in COVID-19. Study-wide context: T cells, B-cell-depleted T cells, or PBMCs supplied cDNA or gDNA.

This clone was seen only once. Allocation to cohorts depended on clinical history reported by the participants. The CDR3 loop spans 14 amino acids. Losses at the gene ends were 5 bases for V and 8 bases for J; bases not matched to a gene: 8. Germline-derived CDR1 and CDR2 are SGHDT and YYEEEE. Original analysis: Amplification of reference gene primers was used by the study to estimate nucleated cell counts. Assay used: immunoSEQ multiplex PCR; TCRdb lists only in-frame clones, some missing. V and J calls and clone size are copied from that table; D and trimming were computed from the DNA. The sample has over 130,000 clones; approximately 85% are singletons.

Sequencing was done on a sample of PBMCs or T cells enriched from blood (not recorded which). This clonotype originated in a woman between 45 and 60 years old with acute COVID-19. This sequence joins TRBV5-6 and TRBJ1-4; TRBD1 aligns across 8 bases. The CDR3 sequence is CASSYGAGGEKLFF. The CDR3 region has the DNA TGTGCCAGCAGTTATGGGGCAGGGGGCGAAAAACTGTTTTTT.